Listed below are T cell receptor beta chains from one sample, sequenced in a study of control samples from healthy donors and cancer patients. TCRdb keeps only in-frame clones here, not all; method: immunoSEQ multiplex PCR. The sample contains approximately 100,000 clones, roughly nine tenths of which appear only once. The source material was blood. The receptors derive from a young man in good health. CDR3s include the opening cysteine and the closing phenylalanine or tryptophan. Fields, in order: V gene, clone size, D gene, J gene, CDR3 protein, CDR3 DNA. D genes are given only for firm matches. Size values are once, few and many counts, or a class for expanded clones, and some rows have none.

TRBV28,NA,TRBD1,TRBJ2-2,CASSLYPLGTGDTGELFF,TGTGCCAGCAGTTTATACCCCCTGGGGACAGGGGACACCGGGGAGCTGTTTTTT
TRBV6-6,NA,TRBD2,TRBJ2-5,CASSPTSGYQETQYF,TGTGCCAGCAGTCCTACTAGCGGCTACCAAGAGACCCAGTACTTC
TRBV20-1,NA,TRBD1,TRBJ1-5,CSASGQGISNQPQHF,TGCAGTGCTAGTGGACAGGGGATTAGCAATCAGCCCCAGCATTTT
TRBV21-1,NA,NA,TRBJ1-5,CASSKARRGSNQPQHF,TGTGCCAGCAGCAAAGCGCGAAGGGGGAGCAATCAGCCCCAGCATTTT
TRBV28,NA,NA,TRBJ1-4,CASSLSGHLEKLFF,TGTGCCAGCAGTTTATCGGGACACCTAGAAAAACTGTTTTTT
TRBV6-5,NA,NA,TRBJ1-5,CASTPALTSNQPQHF,TGTGCCAGCACCCCGGCTCTTACGAGCAATCAGCCCCAGCATTTT
TRBV19,NA,NA,TRBJ1-2,CASSIGAGDYTF,TGTGCCAGTAGTATCGGTGCGGGCGACTACACCTTC
TRBV7-8,few,TRBD1,TRBJ1-3,CASSFGQGGSNTIYF,TGTGCCAGCAGCTTTGGACAGGGAGGCTCGAACACCATATATTTT
TRBV27,NA,NA,TRBJ2-5,CASSWTWGETQYF,TGTGCCAGCAGTTGGACATGGGGGGAGACCCAGTACTTC
TRBV6-6,NA,TRBD1,TRBJ1-5,CASSLDRGNQPQHF,TGTGCCAGCAGTCTGGACAGGGGCAATCAGCCCCAGCATTTT
TRBV10-3,NA,TRBD1,TRBJ2-2,CAISESGQVGELFF,TGTGCCATCAGTGAGTCGGGACAGGTCGGGGAGCTGTTTTTT
TRBV4-1,NA,NA,TRBJ2-7,CASSQARGEQYF,TGCGCCAGCAGCCAAGCGAGGGGCGAGCAGTACTTC
TRBV7-9,NA,TRBD2,TRBJ2-3,CASSQLRLAGGSTDTQYF,TGTGCCAGCAGCCAACTCCGACTAGCGGGGGGTAGCACAGATACGCAGTATTTT
TRBV7-8,NA,NA,TRBJ2-3,CASSLGAAPSTDTQYF,TGTGCCAGCAGCTTAGGGGCAGCCCCTAGCACAGATACGCAGTATTTT
TRBV5-1,once,NA,TRBJ1-4,CASSLDPNEKLFF,TGCGCCAGCAGCTTGGACCCTAATGAAAAACTGTTTTTT
TRBV11-2,few,NA,TRBJ2-3,CASSLGGSGVWTDTQYF,TGTGCCAGCAGCTTAGGTGGTTCAGGGGTGTGGACAGATACGCAGTATTTT
TRBV5-6,NA,NA,TRBJ1-6,CASSDGYYNSPLHF,TGTGCCAGCAGCGACGGATACTATAATTCACCCCTCCACTTT
TRBV5-8,many,NA,TRBJ1-2,CASSLGVGNYGYTF,TGTGCCAGCAGCTTGGGGGTCGGTAACTATGGCTACACCTTC
TRBV30,NA,TRBD2,TRBJ2-5,CAWNLRGGSETQYF,TGTGCCTGGAACTTGCGGGGGGGGTCAGAGACCCAGTACTTC
TRBV4-1,NA,NA,TRBJ2-3,CASSQDRGGRTDTQYF,TGCGCCAGCAGCCAAGATCGCGGGGGCCGCACAGATACGCAGTATTTT
TRBV7-8,NA,NA,TRBJ2-7,CASSPPGRTYYEQYF,TGTGCCAGCAGCCCCCCGGGACGGACGTACTACGAGCAGTACTTC
TRBV2,NA,NA,TRBJ2-3,CASSERDTQYF,TGTGCCAGCAGTGAACGAGATACGCAGTATTTT
TRBV10-3,NA,NA,TRBJ1-1,CAISESLTPYTEAFF,TGTGCCATCAGTGAGTCTCTGACACCCTACACTGAAGCTTTCTTT
TRBV5-1,NA,TRBD1,TRBJ2-5,CASSLHPQGRGSQETQYF,TGCGCCAGCAGCTTGCATCCCCAGGGCAGGGGGTCACAAGAGACCCAGTACTTC
TRBV10-1,NA,NA,TRBJ2-1,CAAAAGGEQFF,TGCGCCGCCGCGGCGGGTGGAGAGCAGTTCTTC
TRBV12-3/TRBV12-4,once,NA,TRBJ1-1,CASATRETEAFF,TGTGCCAGCGCGACAAGAGAGACTGAAGCTTTCTTT
TRBV6-6,NA,TRBD1,TRBJ1-1,CASSPRDRGRLGTEAFF,TGTGCCAGCAGTCCCCGGGACAGGGGGCGTTTGGGCACTGAAGCTTTCTTT
TRBV30,NA,NA,TRBJ2-1,CAADLGLHNEQFF,TGTGCCGCCGACCTGGGGTTACACAATGAGCAGTTCTTC
TRBV28,NA,NA,TRBJ1-3,CASSSPGEAGNTIYF,TGTGCCAGCAGTAGCCCAGGGGAAGCTGGAAACACCATATATTTT
TRBV30,NA,NA,TRBJ1-1,CAWSALRGQLSVTEAFF,TGTGCCTGGAGTGCCCTTCGAGGACAGCTGTCGGTCACTGAAGCTTTCTTT
TRBV19,NA,NA,TRBJ1-4,CASSIDRGTATNEKLFF,TGTGCCAGTAGTATAGATCGGGGGACCGCAACTAATGAAAAACTGTTTTTT
TRBV5-8,once,TRBD1,TRBJ1-1,CASSSWTGLAFF,TGTGCCAGCAGCTCCTGGACAGGTTTGGCTTTCTTT
TRBV3-1/TRBV3-2,NA,NA,TRBJ1-3,CASSHLGDKYSGNTIYF,TGTGCCAGCAGCCACCTAGGTGACAAGTACTCTGGAAACACCATATATTTT
TRBV7-8,NA,TRBD2,TRBJ2-7,CASSFLAGGRSYEQYF,TGTGCCAGCAGTTTTCTAGCGGGGGGGCGTTCCTACGAGCAGTACTTC
TRBV27,NA,TRBD2,TRBJ2-3,CASSFIRGGGTDTQYF,TGTGCCAGCAGTTTCATCCGGGGGGGAGGCACAGATACGCAGTATTTT
TRBV21-1,NA,NA,TRBJ2-2,CASSLEGLGHLTGELFF,TGTGCCAGCAGCCTAGAAGGGCTAGGCCATCTCACCGGGGAGCTGTTTTTT
TRBV2,few,NA,TRBJ1-5,CASSEGTFYQPQHF,TGTGCCAGCAGTGAAGGCACCTTTTATCAGCCCCAGCATTTT
TRBV28,NA,NA,TRBJ1-5,CASSLGTPSGQPQHF,TGTGCCAGCAGTTTAGGGACGCCAAGTGGTCAGCCCCAGCATTTT
TRBV5-6,NA,NA,TRBJ1-2,CASSLRGVDYGYTF,TGTGCCAGCAGCTTAAGGGGAGTCGACTATGGCTACACCTTC
TRBV5-6,NA,NA,TRBJ1-5,CASSLAGNQPQHF,TGTGCCAGCAGCTTGGCGGGGAATCAGCCCCAGCATTTT
TRBV6-5,once,NA,TRBJ2-3,CASSLVYRSTDTQYF,TGTGCCAGCAGTTTAGTTTATAGGAGCACAGATACGCAGTATTTT
TRBV6-6,NA,NA,TRBJ1-1,CASSHGGGHAVEAFF,TGTGCCAGCAGTCACGGGGGTGGACACGCTGTTGAAGCTTTCTTT
TRBV28,NA,TRBD1,TRBJ2-3,CASSWTGGGSTDTQYF,TGTGCCAGCAGTTGGACAGGGGGGGGTTCTACAGATACGCAGTATTTT
TRBV5-8,NA,NA,TRBJ1-2,CASSVGPDYGYTF,TGTGCCAGCAGCGTGGGACCGGACTATGGCTACACCTTC
TRBV12-3/TRBV12-4,NA,TRBD1,TRBJ1-1,CASSTGASTEAFF,TGTGCCAGCAGTACAGGGGCTAGCACTGAAGCTTTCTTT
TRBV19,once,NA,TRBJ1-1,CASSIGRLSVNTEAFF,TGTGCCAGTAGTATAGGAAGACTTAGCGTGAACACTGAAGCTTTCTTT
TRBV19,NA,NA,TRBJ1-2,CASKVYREDSYGYTF,TGTGCCAGTAAAGTATACAGGGAAGACTCCTACGGCTACACCTTC
TRBV7-8,NA,NA,TRBJ2-1,CASSASTSYNEQFF,TGTGCCAGCAGCGCCTCGACTTCCTACAATGAGCAGTTCTTC
TRBV18,NA,NA,TRBJ2-5,CASSTPGTQYF,TGTGCCAGCTCAACCCCAGGGACCCAGTACTTC
TRBV2,NA,NA,TRBJ1-2,CASSDRPLGYTF,TGTGCCAGCAGTGATCGGCCACTCGGCTACACCTTC